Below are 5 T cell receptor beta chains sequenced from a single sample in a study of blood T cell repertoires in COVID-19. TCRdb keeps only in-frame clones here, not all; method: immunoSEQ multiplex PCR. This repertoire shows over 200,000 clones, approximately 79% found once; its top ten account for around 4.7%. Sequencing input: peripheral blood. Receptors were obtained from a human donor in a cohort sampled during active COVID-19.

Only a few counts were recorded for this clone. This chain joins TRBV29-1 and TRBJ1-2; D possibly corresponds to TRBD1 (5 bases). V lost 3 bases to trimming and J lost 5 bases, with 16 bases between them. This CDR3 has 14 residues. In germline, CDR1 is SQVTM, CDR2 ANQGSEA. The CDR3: CSVDRGGRFYGYTF. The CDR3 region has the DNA TGCAGCGTTGATCGGGGGGGTAGGTTTTATGGCTACACCTTC.

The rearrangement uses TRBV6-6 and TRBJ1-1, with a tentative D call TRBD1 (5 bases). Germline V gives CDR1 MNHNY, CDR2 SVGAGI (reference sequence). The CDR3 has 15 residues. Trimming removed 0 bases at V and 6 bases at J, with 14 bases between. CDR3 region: CASSYSQGTYAEAFF. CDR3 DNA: TGTGCCAGCAGTTACTCGCAGGGAACCTACGCTGAAGCTTTCTTT.

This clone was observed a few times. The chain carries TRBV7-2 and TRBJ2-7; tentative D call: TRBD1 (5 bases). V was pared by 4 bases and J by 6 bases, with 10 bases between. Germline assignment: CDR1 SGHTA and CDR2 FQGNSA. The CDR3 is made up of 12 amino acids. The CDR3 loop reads CASSSQVGEQYF. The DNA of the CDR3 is TGTGCCAGCAGCTCACAGGTCGGCGAGCAGTACTTC.

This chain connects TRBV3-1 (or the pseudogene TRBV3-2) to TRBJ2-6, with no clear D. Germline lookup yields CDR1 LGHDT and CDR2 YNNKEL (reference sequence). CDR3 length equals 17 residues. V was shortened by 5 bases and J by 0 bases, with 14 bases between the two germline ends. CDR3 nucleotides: TGTGCCAGCAGCGGGTGGCCCAGACTCTCTGGGGCCAACGTCCTGACTTTC. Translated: CASSGWPRLSGANVLTF.

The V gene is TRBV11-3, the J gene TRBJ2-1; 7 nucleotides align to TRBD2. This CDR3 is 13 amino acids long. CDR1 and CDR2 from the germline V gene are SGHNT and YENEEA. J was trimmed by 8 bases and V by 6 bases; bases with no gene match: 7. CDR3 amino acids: CASSTGLVDEQFF. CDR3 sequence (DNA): TGTGCCAGCAGTACTGGACTAGTGGATGAGCAGTTCTTC.